This T cell receptor beta chain appears in the sequencing data of a study of T cell clones after liver transplantation. Study details: Graft-donor-reactive sequences were compared with third-party-reactive TCRbeta sequences from pre-transplant mixed lymphocyte reactions. Tolerant meant at least one year fully off immunosuppression without liver enzymes above twice normal. Findings of the study overall: In 5 of 8 subjects, circulating graft-donor-reactive CD4 TCRbeta sequences fell significantly after transplant. Migration into the graft, not deletion, may explain lost graft donor-reactive T cells.

This clone has just a few counts. Its antigen is unknown. Assay: immunoSEQ multiplex PCR; the TCRdb copy retains only in-frame clones and omits some. The sample has 55,000 to 75,000 clones; roughly 70% are singletons. The ends lost 0 bases at V and 6 bases at J; junction bases unmatched: 2. CDR1 and CDR2 from the germline V gene are MNHEY and SMNVEV (reference sequence). There are 17 residues in the CDR3. This clonotype was obtained from a human patient who received a liver transplant. These T cells may partly come from the graft donor. Sequencing used CD4+ T cells from blood, obtained at the 15-month timepoint. The rearrangement uses TRBV27 and TRBJ2-1, with 16 bases fitting TRBD2. CDR3: CASSLSGLAGGLNEQFF. The CDR3 DNA reads as TGTGCCAGCAGTTTATCGGGACTAGCGGGGGGGCTCAATGAGCAGTTCTTC.